The sequence of this TCR beta chain was determined in a study of PD-1 blockade in mismatch repair-deficient tumors. Study-level results: Rapid post-treatment expansion, then contraction, generally preceding radiologic response, marked tumor-resident clones.

Per germline, CDR1 SGDLS and CDR2 YYNGEE. V was clipped by 4 bases and J by 2 bases; unmatched bases: 8. This CDR3 has 16 residues. A note on this clone: Its antigen remains unidentified.

This table comes from immunoSEQ multiplex PCR, and its TCRdb copy is limited to in-frame clones, with some not included. This table has tens of thousands of clones, approximately 78% appearing once. The source material was peripheral blood, sampled 4 weeks after starting pembrolizumab. The sequence was collected from an adult with mismatch repair-deficient cancer. The V gene is TRBV9, the J gene TRBJ2-2; TRBD2 matches 7 bases. The CDR3 region has the DNA TGTGCCAGCAGCTCGGCGCTAGCGGCAAACACCGGGGAGCTGTTTTTT. This encodes CASSSALAANTGELFF.